These 20 T cell receptor beta chains were all obtained from the same sample, sequenced in a study of OX40 agonist ivuxolimab in advanced cancers. The assay was immunoSEQ multiplex PCR, and TCRdb's table has in-frame clones only and misses some. Of just over 20,000 clones listed, 80% to 90% were seen once; the top ten hold around 16%. This material consisted of CD4+ or CD8+ T cells sorted from blood, taken in a trial of the OX40 agonist ivuxolimab. The receptors shown here come from an adult with an advanced solid tumor such as melanoma, head and neck, liver or kidney cancer.

This rearrangement joins TRBV7-9 to TRBJ2-1; D is unresolved. This CDR3 comprises 14 residues. In germline, CDR1 is SEHNR, CDR2 FQNEAQ (reference sequence). Trimming took 3 bases from V and 8 from J, leaving 14 bases between them. The CDR3 nucleotides read TGTGCCAGCAGCTTGGACGGAGTTGAGGATGAGCAGTTCTTC. Translated, it gives CASSLDGVEDEQFF.

The genes are TRBV27 and TRBJ2-5; TRBD1 agrees at 8 bases. J lost 4 bases, V lost 8 bases, and 6 bases had no gene match. The germline V gene encodes CDR1 MNHEY and CDR2 SMNVEV (reference sequence). This CDR3 region has 13 residues. This CDR3 is CASVQGALETQYF. In DNA form, the CDR3 reads TGTGCCAGCGTCCAGGGGGCCCTAGAGACCCAGTACTTC.

In the case of this clone: Other DNA sequences in the sample encode the same CDR3. The genes are TRBV2 and TRBJ1-6; D gene uncertain. V lost 2 bases and J lost 7, with 9 bases in between. CDR1 SNHLY and CDR2 FYNNEI come from the germline V gene. The length of the CDR3 is 14 residues. The CDR3 DNA reads TGTGCCAGCAGTGAACTTACGGCAAATTCACCCCTCCACTTT. This gives the protein CASSELTANSPLHF.

The chain employs TRBV5-1 and TRBJ1-6; D gene uncertain. The CDR3 consists of 14 residues. V lost 0 bases, J lost 7 bases, and 8 bases lay in between. From germline, CDR1 is SGHRS and CDR2 YFSETQ. CDR3 DNA: TGCGCCAGCAGCTTGGTCCGGGGAAATTCACCCCTCCACTTT. Translation gives CASSLVRGNSPLHF.

This clone showed up just a few times. The V gene is TRBV19, the J gene TRBJ2-7, with D perhaps matching TRBD1 (6 bases). Germline V gene data show CDR1 as LNHDA and CDR2 as SQIVND (reference sequence). V lost 6 bases, J lost 4 bases, and 13 bases lay in between. The CDR3 extends over 13 amino acids. CDR3 bases: TGTGCCAGTAGCGGGACACCTGGGTACGAGCAGTACTTC. Its translation is CASSGTPGYEQYF.

As DNA, the CDR3 is TGTGCCAGCAGTGAGTCGGGCGGGAGCACAGATACGCAGTATTTT. Translation: CASSESGGSTDTQYF. The rearrangement joins TRBV6-4 to TRBJ2-3; D possibly corresponds to TRBD2 (5 bases). The germline V gene encodes CDR1 MRHNA and CDR2 SNTAGT. V was shortened by 3 bases and J by 0 bases, with 10 bases between the two germline ends. The CDR3 is 15 residues long.

The chain links TRBV6-5 to TRBJ2-5, with 12 bases aligning to TRBD2. Germline loops: CDR1 MNHEY, CDR2 SVGAGI. The length of the CDR3 is 15 residues. With V trimmed by 6 bases and J by 1 base, 3 bases remained unmatched. The CDR3 DNA reads as TGTGCCAGCAGCTCTAGCGGGGGGGCCCAAGAGACCCAGTACTTC. Translating gives CASSSSGGAQETQYF.

The chain couples TRBV4-1 to TRBJ1-3; no firm D call. CDR1 and CDR2 from the germline V gene are MGHRA and YSYEKL. CDR3 size: 15 residues. With 0 bases removed from V and 3 bases from J, the gap between germline ends came to 9 bases. The CDR3 here is CASSQERSYGNTIYF. CDR3 DNA: TGCGCCAGCAGCCAAGAGAGAAGTTATGGAAACACCATATATTTT.

The V and J genes are TRBV6-5 and TRBJ1-5, with a weak D call TRBD1 (5 bases). Germline V CDR1 and CDR2: MNHEY, SVGAGI. V was pared by 8 bases and J by 2 bases, with 10 bases between. The CDR3 extends over 13 amino acids. CDR3 DNA sequence: TGTGCCAGCCGGGAGGGGCGCAATCAGCCCCAGCATTTT. It encodes CASREGRNQPQHF.

J is TRBJ2-7 and V is TRBV4-2; 8 positions agree with TRBD2. The CDR3 consists of 16 residues. CDR1 LGHNA and CDR2 YNFKEQ come from the germline V gene. The V and J ends lost 4 bases and 7 bases, in that order; junction bases with no gene match: 15. DNA for the CDR3: TGTGCCAGCAGCCCCTTGACGGGGGGGCAAGGGGTTGAGCAGTACTTC. This encodes CASSPLTGGQGVEQYF.

This chain uses TRBV29-1 with TRBJ1-2; D ambiguous. The CDR3 covers 10 residues. The V end lost 5 bases, the J end lost 8 bases, and 9 bases lay between the germline ends. Per the germline V gene, CDR1 is SQVTM and CDR2 is ANQGSEA. For the CDR3, the DNA is TGCAGCGTTTACGATGGAGGCTACACCTTC. It yields the protein CSVYDGGYTF.

This clone rates as medium-sized. The chain is built from TRBV11-2 and TRBJ2-7; 7 positions agree with TRBD1. The ends lost 3 bases at V and 3 bases at J; junction bases unmatched: 5. The CDR3 has 14 residues. CDR1 is SGHAT, CDR2 FQNNGV, per germline. CDR3 DNA sequence: TGTGCCAGCAGCTTCACTGGGACAGACTACGAGCAGTACTTC. This gives the protein CASSFTGTDYEQYF.

The chain is built from TRBV7-2 and TRBJ2-7, with TRBD2 as a possible D gene (5 bases). V was pared by 3 bases and J by 2 bases, with 11 bases between. CDR1 and CDR2 (germline): SGHTA, FQGNSA. This CDR3 has 14 residues. CDR3 DNA sequence: TGTGCCAGCAGCTTGGACTCATATACCTACGAGCAGTACTTC. This encodes CASSLDSYTYEQYF. Variable domain in full (rest from reference TRBV7-2 and TRBJ2-7): GAGVSQSPSNKVTEKGKDVELRCDPISGHTALYWYRQSLGQGLEFLIYFQGNSAPDKSGLPSDRFSAERTGGSVSTLTIQRTQQEDSAVYLCASSLDSYTYEQYFGPGTRLTVT.

The chain links TRBV30 to TRBJ1-1; no definite D call. V was cut by 7 bases and J by 0 bases, with 9 bases left in between. This CDR3 spans 12 amino acids. Germline V gives CDR1 GTSNPN, CDR2 SVGIG (reference sequence). CDR3 nucleotides: TGTGCCTTCTGGACGGTGAACACTGAAGCTTTCTTT. Translated: CAFWTVNTEAFF. The full variable domain, completed using reference TRBV30 and TRBJ1-1, is SQTIHQWPATLVQPVGSPLSLECTVEGTSNPNLYWYRQAAGRGLQLLFYSVGIGQISSEVPQNLSASRPQDRQFILSSKKLLLSDSGFYLCAFWTVNTEAFFGQGTRLTVV.

V usage is TRBV9 and J usage is TRBJ2-5; D perhaps matches TRBD1 (5 bases). Trimming stripped 0 bases from V and 5 bases from J, with 11 bases between. The CDR3 is 14 amino acids. The germline gives CDR1 SGDLS, CDR2 YYNGEE. The CDR3 DNA reads as TGTGCCAGCAGCGTAGAGGGCAGGGTGGAGACCCAGTACTTC. Translated: CASSVEGRVETQYF.

The chain joins TRBV5-4 to TRBJ1-2; D gene ambiguous. Germline V gives CDR1 SGHNT, CDR2 YYREEE (reference sequence). The ends were cut back, 2 bases at V and 2 bases at J, with 10 bases in the middle. CDR3 size: 14 residues. CDR3: CASSLQPSNYGYTF. CDR3 nucleotide sequence: TGTGCCAGCAGCTTACAACCCAGCAACTATGGCTACACCTTC.

This sequence joins TRBV5-4 and TRBJ2-7; D possibly corresponds to TRBD1 (6 bases). CDR1 and CDR2 from the germline V gene are SGHNT and YYREEE (reference sequence). The CDR3 runs 14 residues. Trimming pared 1 base from V and 5 bases from J, leaving 13 bases between. The CDR3 DNA sequence: TGTGCCAGCAGCTTGAGACAGGTTAGCCACGAGCAGTACTTC. Translation: CASSLRQVSHEQYF.

V usage is TRBV19 and J usage is TRBJ1-1; 7 nucleotides align to TRBD1. The CDR3 is 14 residues long. J gave up 6 bases and V 0 bases, and 4 bases lay outside the gene matches. Germline V gene data show CDR1 as LNHDA and CDR2 as SQIVND (reference sequence). The CDR3 is CASSIEGRGPEAFF. The CDR3 DNA follows: TGTGCCAGTAGTATAGAGGGGAGGGGGCCTGAAGCTTTCTTT.

This clone appeared a few times. The V call is TRBV5-1, the J call TRBJ2-7; D unresolved. V was clipped by 2 bases and J by 0 bases, with 3 bases between them. Germline lookup yields CDR1 SGHRS and CDR2 YFSETQ. This CDR3 contains 12 residues. CDR3 in amino acids: CASSFSSYEQYF. The CDR3 DNA is TGCGCCAGCAGCTTCAGCTCCTACGAGCAGTACTTC.

The chain employs TRBV7-9 and TRBJ1-2; D is undetermined. Germline V CDR1 and CDR2: SEHNR, FQNEAQ (reference sequence). V shed 4 bases and J shed 8 bases, with 14 bases lying between them. This CDR3 contains 13 residues. CDR3 loop: CASSSPLEGGYTF. CDR3 nucleotides: TGTGCCAGCAGCTCACCCTTAGAAGGCGGCTACACCTTC. Combining the CDR3 with reference TRBV7-9 and TRBJ1-2 gives the whole variable domain DTGVSQNPRHKITKRGQNVTFRCDPISEHNRLYWYRQTLGQGPEFLTYFQNEAQLEKSRLLSDRFSAERPKGSFSTLEIQRTEQGDSAMYLCASSSPLEGGYTFGSGTRLTVV.